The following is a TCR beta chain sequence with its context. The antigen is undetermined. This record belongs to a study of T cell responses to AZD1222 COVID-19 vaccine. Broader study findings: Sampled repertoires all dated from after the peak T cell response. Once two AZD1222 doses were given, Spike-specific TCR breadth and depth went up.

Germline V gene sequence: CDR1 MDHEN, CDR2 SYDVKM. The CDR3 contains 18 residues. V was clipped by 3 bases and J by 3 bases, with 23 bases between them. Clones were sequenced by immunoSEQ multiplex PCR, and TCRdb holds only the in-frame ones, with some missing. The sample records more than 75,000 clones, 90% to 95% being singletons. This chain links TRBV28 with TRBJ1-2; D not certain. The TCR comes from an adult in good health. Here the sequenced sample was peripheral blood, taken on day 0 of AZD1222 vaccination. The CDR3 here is CASSFGLVLEGVDYGYTF. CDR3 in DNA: TGTGCCAGCAGTTTTGGCTTGGTTCTAGAAGGAGTTGACTATGGCTACACCTTC.